A selection of T cell receptor beta chains follows, all from one sample in a study of blood T cell repertoires in COVID-19. Measured with immunoSEQ multiplex PCR; TCRdb has only the in-frame clones, and not every one. This table holds fewer than 250,000 clones, approximately 80% found once. What was sequenced was peripheral blood. These receptor sequences come from a woman between 50 and 59 years old with acute or convalescent COVID-19. The conserved cysteine and the conserved F or W are not part of the CDR3 here.

V gene	J gene	CDR3 protein
TRBV9	TRBJ2-3	ASSPRIDRPGTDTQY
TRBV5-1	TRBJ1-5	ASSPEGGPQH
TRBV7-8	TRBJ1-1	ASSLDLPGSAEAF
TRBV30	TRBJ1-6	AWSRQGSPLH
TRBV29-1	TRBJ1-4	SVARTGGPEKLF
TRBV7-6	TRBJ1-4	ASSLGDLRGSTGKLF
TRBV4-3	TRBJ2-7	ASSQDLPSGTYVQY
TRBV7-2	TRBJ1-2	ASSLKGYEGYGYT
TRBV6-5	TRBJ2-5	ASNQQGWQETQY
TRBV11-3	TRBJ2-4	ASSLGTDLNIQY
TRBV28	TRBJ1-1	ASSLQGREAF
TRBV9	TRBJ2-1	ASSERGLAPEGEQF
TRBV28	TRBJ1-2	ASSSHSLTGKDGYT
TRBV25-1	TRBJ2-2	ASSEYPGTGELF
TRBV15	TRBJ2-7	ATSSLRDEQY
TRBV19	TRBJ2-3	ASSLSGDTDTQY
TRBV27	TRBJ2-7	ASSPGGRSYEQY
TRBV7-2	TRBJ2-7	ASSVQQGTPYEQY
TRBV19	TRBJ2-3	ASSPGQGADTQY
TRBV5-5	TRBJ1-4	ASSLTGSTNEKLF
TRBV4-1	TRBJ2-3	ASSQGGYRVSTDTQY
TRBV4-1	TRBJ2-3	ASSQDQAGITDTQY
TRBV9	TRBJ1-4	ASSGWTGGVEKLF
TRBV29-1	TRBJ2-1	SVRKGVSGTSGFNEQF